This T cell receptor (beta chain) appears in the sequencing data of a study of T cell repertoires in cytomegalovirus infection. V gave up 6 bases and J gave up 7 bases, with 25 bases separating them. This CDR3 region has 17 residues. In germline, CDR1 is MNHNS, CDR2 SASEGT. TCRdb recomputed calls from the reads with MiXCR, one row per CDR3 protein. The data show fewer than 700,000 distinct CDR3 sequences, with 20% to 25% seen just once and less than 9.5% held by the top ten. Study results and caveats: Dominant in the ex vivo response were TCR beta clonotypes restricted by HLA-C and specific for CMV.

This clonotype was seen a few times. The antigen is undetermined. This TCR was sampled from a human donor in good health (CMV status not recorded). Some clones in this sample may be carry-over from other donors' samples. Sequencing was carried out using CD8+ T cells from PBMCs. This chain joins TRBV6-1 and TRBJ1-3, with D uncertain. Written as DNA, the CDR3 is TGTGCCAGCAGCCCCGAACCCCTCGTATTTCTTGGGAACACCATATATTTT. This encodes CASSPEPLVFLGNTIYF.